The rows below give T cell receptor beta chains drawn from one sample of a study of T cells after yellow fever vaccination. TCRdb re-derived calls from the 5' RACE reads in MiXCR, one entry per CDR3 protein. There are hundreds of thousands of distinct CDR3 sequences in the sample; more than 9% occur only once, and around 19% lies in the top ten. Sample: PBMCs, taken on the day of the first yellow fever vaccination. The receptors stem from a man aged 18 to 29 who received the YFV17D yellow fever vaccine. The CDR3 runs from the conserved cysteine through the conserved F or W. Each record gives: J gene, D gene, V gene, clone size, CDR3 protein, CDR3 DNA. The D gene is left open where the match is weak. Part of the rows lack a size; the others show once, few, many or a class for expanded clones.

>TRBJ2-1|TRBD2|TRBV5-6|-
CASSTGPSGVEQFF
TGTGCCAGCAGCACCGGACCGAGCGGGGTTGAGCAGTTCTTC
>TRBJ2-3|-|TRBV9|few
CASSPRDYTDTQYF
TGTGCCAGCAGCCCGAGGGATTACACAGATACGCAGTATTTT
>TRBJ2-7|-|TRBV6-1|few
CASRRASSTYEQYF
TGTGCCAGCAGGAGGGCTAGCTCAACCTACGAGCAGTACTTC
>TRBJ2-3|-|TRBV5-1|few
CASSLGMTASTDTQYF
TGCGCCAGCAGCTTGGGCATGACAGCTAGCACAGATACGCAGTATTTT
>TRBJ2-4|-|TRBV5-4|many
CASSFGTGGAKNIQYF
TGTGCCAGCAGCTTTGGGACTGGGGGGGCCAAAAACATTCAGTACTTC
>TRBJ2-2|TRBD1|TRBV27|-
CASARDSSLPWELFF
TGTGCCAGCGCACGGGACAGTAGTTTACCCTGGGAGCTGTTTTTT
>TRBJ2-2|-|TRBV12-3/TRBV12-4|few
CASRWTEINTGELFF
TGTGCCAGCAGGTGGACAGAGATCAACACCGGGGAGCTGTTTTTT
>TRBJ1-3|TRBD1|TRBV28|once
CASSRTDRASGNTIYF
TGTGCCAGCAGCAGGACCGACAGGGCCTCTGGAAACACCATATATTTT
>TRBJ1-2|-|TRBV6-2/TRBV6-3|few
CASSNQGSLSYGYTF
TGTGCCAGCAGCAATCAGGGCTCCCTCAGCTATGGCTACACCTTC
>TRBJ2-5|TRBD2|TRBV19|few
CASSGGGTSGRETQYF
TGTGCCAGTAGCGGAGGGGGGACTAGCGGGAGGGAGACCCAGTACTTC
>TRBJ1-5|TRBD1|TRBV5-6|few
CASSFTRTGAYNQPQHF
TGTGCCAGCAGCTTTACGAGGACAGGGGCCTACAATCAGCCCCAGCATTTT
>TRBJ2-3|TRBD1|TRBV5-1|-
CASSSYPGQGVSGTQYF
TGCGCCAGCAGCTCCTATCCGGGACAGGGGGTTTCGGGTACGCAGTATTTT
>TRBJ2-5|-|TRBV7-2|-
CASSLAGWGQETQYF
TGTGCCAGCAGCTTAGCGGGGTGGGGGCAAGAGACCCAGTACTTC
>TRBJ2-5|TRBD1|TRBV6-1|few
CASFRGRGETQYF
TGTGCCAGCTTCAGGGGGCGCGGGGAGACCCAGTACTTC
>TRBJ1-1|-|TRBV4-1|-
CASSLSAAGYTEAFF
TGCGCCAGCAGCCTAAGCGCGGCGGGGTACACTGAAGCTTTCTTT
>TRBJ1-5|-|TRBV27|-
CASSPRDINQPQHF
TGTGCCAGCAGTCCACGGGACATTAATCAGCCCCAGCATTTT
>TRBJ2-6|-|TRBV5-1|many
CASSLDLSGANVLTF
TGCGCCAGCAGCTTGGATTTGTCTGGGGCCAACGTCCTGACTTTC
>TRBJ1-1|-|TRBV24-1|few
CATRDNTGRRAFF
TGTGCCACCAGGGATAACACAGGCCGGAGGGCTTTCTTT
>TRBJ2-1|-|TRBV12-5|-
CASGLGQPLGNEQFF
TGTGCTAGTGGTTTGGGGCAGCCACTTGGGAATGAGCAGTTCTTC
>TRBJ2-6|-|TRBV19|-
CASSIITSGANVLTF
TGTGCCAGTAGTATAATCACCTCTGGGGCCAACGTCCTGACTTTC
>TRBJ2-2|-|TRBV4-1|-
CASSHGSGELFF
TGCGCCAGCAGCCACGGGTCCGGGGAGCTGTTTTTT
>TRBJ2-3|-|TRBV21-1|-
CASSPDFGAEDTQYF
TGTGCCAGCAGCCCGGATTTCGGGGCGGAAGATACGCAGTATTTT
>TRBJ1-2|-|TRBV7-2|few
CASSLQGPLNYGYTF
TGTGCCAGCAGCTTACAGGGGCCGCTTAACTATGGCTACACCTTC
>TRBJ2-4|TRBD2|TRBV5-1|once
CASSSITSARNIQYF
TGCGCCAGCAGCTCTATAACTAGCGCGAGAAACATTCAGTACTTC
>TRBJ2-3|TRBD2|TRBV12-3/TRBV12-4|-
CASSLVRAGGRLPTGTDTQYF
TGTGCCAGCAGTTTGGTTCGGGCGGGGGGGCGGTTACCCACGGGCACAGATACGCAGTATTTT
>TRBJ2-2|-|TRBV27|-
CASSWGQGNTGELFF
TGTGCCAGCAGTTGGGGCCAGGGTAACACCGGGGAGCTGTTTTTT
>TRBJ1-2|-|TRBV12-3/TRBV12-4|-
CASSSEREGGYTF
TGTGCCAGCAGTTCGGAGAGGGAGGGTGGCTACACCTTC
>TRBJ1-1|-|TRBV4-1|-
CASSEGDTNTEAFF
TGCGCCAGCAGCGAGGGGGACACCAACACTGAAGCTTTCTTT
>TRBJ1-2|-|TRBV5-1|few
CASSPSGGDYGYTF
TGCGCCAGCAGCCCCTCGGGAGGGGACTATGGCTACACCTTC
>TRBJ2-3|TRBD2|TRBV4-3|-
CASSQGGGAWDTQYF
TGCGCCAGCAGCCAAGGCGGGGGGGCCTGGGATACGCAGTATTTT
>TRBJ2-7|-|TRBV14|-
CASSPSGAGPPGEQYF
TGTGCCAGCAGCCCATCGGGGGCTGGCCCTCCTGGCGAGCAGTACTTC
>TRBJ2-1|-|TRBV5-1|-
CASSRSPQDNEQFF
TGCGCCAGCAGCAGATCCCCCCAGGACAATGAGCAGTTCTTC
>TRBJ2-1|TRBD2|TRBV7-6|-
CASSLGLAVNEQFF
TGTGCCAGCAGCTTGGGACTAGCGGTGAATGAGCAGTTCTTC
>TRBJ1-6|-|TRBV20-1|few
CSARLMRRANSPLHF
TGCAGTGCTAGACTTATGAGGCGGGCTAATTCACCCCTCCACTTT
>TRBJ1-3|-|TRBV7-9|few
CASSLQGIGNTIYF
TGTGCCAGCAGCTTACAGGGAATTGGAAACACCATATATTTT
>TRBJ2-1|-|TRBV4-1|few
CASSQSGAGLLSYNEQFF
TGCGCCAGCAGCCAATCAGGTGCGGGGCTCCTCTCCTACAATGAGCAGTTCTTC
>TRBJ1-2|-|TRBV20-1|many
CSASGYGYTF
TGCAGTGCTTCAGGTTATGGCTACACCTTC
>TRBJ1-2|TRBD1|TRBV29-1|many
CSVEPYRGQTNGYTF
TGCAGCGTTGAACCCTACCGGGGACAGACAAATGGCTACACCTTC
>TRBJ1-1|-|TRBV27|-
CASSRQSGHTKAFF
TGTGCCAGCAGCAGACAGTCGGGCCACACTAAAGCTTTCTTT
>TRBJ2-1|-|TRBV13|-
CASSLRGTGDEQFF
TGTGCCAGCAGCTTAAGGGGAACAGGAGATGAGCAGTTCTTC
>TRBJ2-4|-|TRBV29-1|-
CSVVSGSLGIQYF
TGCAGCGTTGTGTCCGGCAGTCTCGGCATTCAGTACTTC
>TRBJ1-5|TRBD1|TRBV28|-
CASITGQGHQPQHF
TGTGCCAGCATCACAGGACAGGGCCATCAGCCCCAGCATTTT
>TRBJ1-5|TRBD1|TRBV24-1|-
CATSDPGTGDNQPQHF
TGTGCCACCAGTGACCCCGGGACAGGGGATAATCAGCCCCAGCATTTT
>TRBJ1-1|-|TRBV7-2|many
CASSLHLNTEAFF
TGTGCCAGCAGCTTACACCTGAACACTGAAGCTTTCTTT
>TRBJ1-6|TRBD1|TRBV9|-
CASSVEGAVSPLHF
TGTGCCAGCAGCGTAGAGGGGGCAGTCTCACCCCTCCACTTT
>TRBJ1-6|-|TRBV6-5|-
CASGAWDSPLHF
TGTGCCAGCGGGGCATGGGATTCACCCCTCCACTTT
>TRBJ1-1|-|TRBV7-9|-
CASSLALPGLEAFF
TGTGCCAGCAGCTTAGCGTTGCCGGGTCTTGAAGCTTTCTTT
>TRBJ1-5|TRBD1|TRBV6-2/TRBV6-3|few
CASRQQGGQPQHF
TGTGCCAGCAGACAGCAGGGGGGTCAGCCCCAGCATTTT
>TRBJ1-6|TRBD1|TRBV19|-
CASNGGQGNSPLHF
TGTGCCAGTAATGGGGGACAGGGGAATTCACCCCTCCACTTT
>TRBJ1-3|-|TRBV11-1|few
CASSLPKNRDYFSGNTIYF
TGTGCCAGCAGCTTACCGAAAAACAGGGATTATTTCTCTGGAAACACCATATATTTT
>TRBJ2-1|-|TRBV20-1|few
CSATRPAYNEQFF
TGCAGTGCTACGCGGCCTGCCTACAATGAGCAGTTCTTC